The rows below give T cell receptor beta chains drawn from one sample of a study of blood T cell repertoires in COVID-19. TCRdb's table, derived via immunoSEQ multiplex PCR, lists solely in-frame clones and lacks some. Seen here are about 110,000 clones, 60% to 80% observed once, and the top ten hold around 16%. The sequenced material came from peripheral blood. Every receptor here comes from a woman older than 75 with active or convalescent COVID-19. CDR3s leave out the opening cysteine and the closing phenylalanine or tryptophan. Fields, in order: CDR3 protein, V gene.

ASSVEGSADLGEKLF TRBV9
ASSIGIGTGGSARFYSNQPQH TRBV19
ATGGTGDQPQH TRBV2
ASSKTRGYTDTQY TRBV7-9
ASSFRQGRTDTQY TRBV5-1
ATSRGGPGDTEAF TRBV15
ASSPGGQTQY TRBV7-3
ASSPNHGQGAGGYT TRBV28
ASSIRTGGLETQY TRBV19
ASSLEGLAAIDTQY TRBV27
ASRKLAGGAGELF TRBV6-6
ASSSPPRGGETQY TRBV6-5
ASSLLASASSYEQY TRBV11-1
ASSATDRVGNQPQH TRBV7-8
ASSQGQYNEQF TRBV4-1
ASSPPGGRLNIQY TRBV5-6
ASSLTWGGIQY TRBV5-5
ATSTRDRPGVDTQY TRBV15
ASSLHPGNGYEQY TRBV5-5
ASSPPVNTEAF TRBV28
ASSHLRSTNEQF TRBV11-3
ASSLASPTDTQY TRBV5-1
ASSSGTENTGELF TRBV5-1
ASSPGGEPSYEQY TRBV9
ASSHEGQPYQPQH TRBV3-1/TRBV3-2
ASKWEQFTGELF TRBV2
ASSLGLVNEQF TRBV11-2
ASSEADISGNTIY TRBV6-1
ATSKMTGRPYEQY TRBV15
ASSLWGGARGNSGANVLT TRBV7-3
ASRRTSGGNYEQY TRBV6-5
ASSYERESYEQY TRBV6-8
AWRPKGSPEAF TRBV30
ASSAKGTGYNEQF TRBV9
ASSTRRTGGSYEQY TRBV28